Detailed here is one TCR beta chain. Trimming pared 4 bases from V and 7 bases from J, leaving 20 bases between. The CDR3 is made up of 15 amino acids. Germline CDR1 is SGHRS and CDR2 is YFSETQ. This sample is drawn from a study of cytomegalovirus exposure and HLA in healthy donors. Amplification used 60 Vbeta primers and 13 Jbeta primers. TCRdb's copy holds only in-frame clones and misses some; the assay was immunoSEQ multiplex PCR. Found here are some 150,000 clones, about 80% of them singletons; the top ten hold around 6.1%. V is TRBV5-1 and J is TRBJ1-2, with D maybe TRBD1 (5 bases). This TCR derives from a man younger than 40 in good health and CMV-seropositive. Sequencing used PBMCs. The DNA for the CDR3 is TGCGCCAGCAGCGCGTCGGGCCAGGGTACTATTGGCTACACCTTC. Its translation: CASSASGQGTIGYTF.